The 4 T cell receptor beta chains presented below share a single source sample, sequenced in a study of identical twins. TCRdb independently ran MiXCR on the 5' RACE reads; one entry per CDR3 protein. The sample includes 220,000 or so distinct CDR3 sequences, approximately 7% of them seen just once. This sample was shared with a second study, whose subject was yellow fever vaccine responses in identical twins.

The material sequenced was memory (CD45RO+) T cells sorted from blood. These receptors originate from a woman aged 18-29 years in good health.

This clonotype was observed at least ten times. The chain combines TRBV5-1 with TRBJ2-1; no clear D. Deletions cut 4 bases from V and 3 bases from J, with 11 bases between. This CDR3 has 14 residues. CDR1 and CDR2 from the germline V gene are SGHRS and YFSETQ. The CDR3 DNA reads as TGCGCCAGCAGCCCCGAACCCAACTACAATGAGCAGTTCTTC. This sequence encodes CASSPEPNYNEQFF. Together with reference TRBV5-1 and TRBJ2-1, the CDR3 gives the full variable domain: KAGVTQTPRYLIKTRGQQVTLSCSPISGHRSVSWYQQTPGQGLQFLFEYFSETQRNKGNFPGRFSGRQFSNSRSEMNVSTLELGDSALYLCASSPEPNYNEQFFGPGTRLTVL.

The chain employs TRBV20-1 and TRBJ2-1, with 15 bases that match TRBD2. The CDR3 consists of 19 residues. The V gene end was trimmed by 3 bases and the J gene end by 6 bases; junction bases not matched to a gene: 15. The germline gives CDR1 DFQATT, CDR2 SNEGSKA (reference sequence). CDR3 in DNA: TGCAGTGCTAGGTTTCAGTTGGGACTAGCGGGAGGTCGAGGCAATGAGCAGTTCTTC. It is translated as CSARFQLGLAGGRGNEQFF.

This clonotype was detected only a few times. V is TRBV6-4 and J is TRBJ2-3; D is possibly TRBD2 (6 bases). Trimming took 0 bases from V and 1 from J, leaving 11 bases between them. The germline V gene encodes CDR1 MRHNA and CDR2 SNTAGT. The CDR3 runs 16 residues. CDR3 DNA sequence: TGTGCCAGCAGTGACTCATCGGAGGGCGGCACAGATACGCAGTATTTT. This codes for CASSDSSEGGTDTQYF.

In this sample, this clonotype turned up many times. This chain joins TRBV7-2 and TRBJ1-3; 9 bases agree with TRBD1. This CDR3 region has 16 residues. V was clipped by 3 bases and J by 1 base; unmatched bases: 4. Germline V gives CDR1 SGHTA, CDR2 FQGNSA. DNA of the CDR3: TGTGCCAGCAGCTTCACCGGGACAGGGTCTGGAAACACCATATATTTT. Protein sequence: CASSFTGTGSGNTIYF.